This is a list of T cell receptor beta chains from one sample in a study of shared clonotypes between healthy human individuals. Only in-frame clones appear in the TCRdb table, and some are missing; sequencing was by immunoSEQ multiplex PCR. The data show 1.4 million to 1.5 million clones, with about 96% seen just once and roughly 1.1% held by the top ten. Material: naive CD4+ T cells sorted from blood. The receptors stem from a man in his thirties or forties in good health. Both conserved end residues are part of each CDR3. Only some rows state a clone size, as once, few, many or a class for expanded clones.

CDR3aa: CASSQDRASEQFF; v_gene: TRBV4-1; abundance: .; j_gene: TRBJ2-1
CDR3aa: CASSRRGKDNEKLFF; v_gene: TRBV27; abundance: once; j_gene: TRBJ1-4
CDR3aa: CASSDQGTMNGYTF; v_gene: TRBV9; abundance: .; j_gene: TRBJ1-2
CDR3aa: CASSTTTSGRGGNEQFF; v_gene: TRBV19; abundance: once; j_gene: TRBJ2-1
CDR3aa: CASSQANNYEQYF; v_gene: TRBV6-1; abundance: .; j_gene: TRBJ2-7
CDR3aa: CASSLASRDYNEQFF; v_gene: TRBV5-1; abundance: .; j_gene: TRBJ2-1
CDR3aa: CASSPPGSGSAYEQYF; v_gene: TRBV5-6; abundance: .; j_gene: TRBJ2-7
CDR3aa: CASSLNSDGTGELFF; v_gene: TRBV14; abundance: .; j_gene: TRBJ2-2
CDR3aa: CASSPAYNEQFF; v_gene: TRBV18; abundance: .; j_gene: TRBJ2-1
CDR3aa: CASIVGRAGETQYF; v_gene: TRBV2; abundance: .; j_gene: TRBJ2-5
CDR3aa: CASRLSGSRADTQYF; v_gene: TRBV7-3; abundance: .; j_gene: TRBJ2-3
CDR3aa: CASTEDTLYGYTF; v_gene: TRBV28; abundance: once; j_gene: TRBJ1-2
CDR3aa: CASSSVGGRALKFNEQFF; v_gene: TRBV5-6; abundance: .; j_gene: TRBJ2-1
CDR3aa: CASSSGTGVTDTQYF; v_gene: TRBV7-9; abundance: .; j_gene: TRBJ2-3
CDR3aa: CASSPGGGRALNEQFF; v_gene: TRBV5-4; abundance: .; j_gene: TRBJ2-1
CDR3aa: CASSRQLLAGEKNEQFF; v_gene: TRBV18; abundance: .; j_gene: TRBJ2-1
CDR3aa: CASRIAGEGVNEQFF; v_gene: TRBV2; abundance: .; j_gene: TRBJ2-1
CDR3aa: CATSRDGREQETQYF; v_gene: TRBV15; abundance: .; j_gene: TRBJ2-5
CDR3aa: CASSAMGGSNQPQHF; v_gene: TRBV7-9; abundance: .; j_gene: TRBJ1-5
CDR3aa: CASRETGASNEKLFF; v_gene: TRBV6-5; abundance: .; j_gene: TRBJ1-4
CDR3aa: CASSPRDSTDTQYF; v_gene: TRBV9; abundance: .; j_gene: TRBJ2-3
CDR3aa: CASSLFVGWSYEQYF; v_gene: TRBV11-2; abundance: once; j_gene: TRBJ2-7
CDR3aa: CASSSLINTEAFF; v_gene: TRBV5-1; abundance: .; j_gene: TRBJ1-1
CDR3aa: CASSLGQTQETQYF; v_gene: TRBV11-3; abundance: .; j_gene: TRBJ2-5
CDR3aa: CASSYSAQGDYEKLFF; v_gene: TRBV6-6; abundance: .; j_gene: TRBJ1-4
CDR3aa: CSVVAKSSYEQYF; v_gene: TRBV29-1; abundance: .; j_gene: TRBJ2-7
CDR3aa: CASRDGSLAGFSSYNEQFF; v_gene: TRBV11-2; abundance: .; j_gene: TRBJ2-1
CDR3aa: CASSPGTSGRFFGRYEQFF; v_gene: TRBV5-5; abundance: .; j_gene: TRBJ2-1
CDR3aa: CASSTTGNYGYTF; v_gene: TRBV19; abundance: once; j_gene: TRBJ1-2
CDR3aa: CASSVSPRDIQYF; v_gene: TRBV25-1; abundance: .; j_gene: TRBJ2-4
CDR3aa: CASSPARFYGYTF; v_gene: TRBV11-3; abundance: .; j_gene: TRBJ1-2
CDR3aa: CAWSPRDRGNEKLFF; v_gene: TRBV30; abundance: .; j_gene: TRBJ1-4
CDR3aa: CASRARTGSGANVLTF; v_gene: TRBV7-6; abundance: .; j_gene: TRBJ2-6
CDR3aa: CSAQPGLNEKLFF; v_gene: TRBV29-1; abundance: .; j_gene: TRBJ1-4
CDR3aa: CANNNLVNPGHSSYEQYF; v_gene: TRBV27; abundance: .; j_gene: TRBJ2-7
CDR3aa: CASSLPSGKYNEQFF; v_gene: TRBV5-1; abundance: .; j_gene: TRBJ2-1
CDR3aa: CASSEGPHAAGYTF; v_gene: TRBV6-5; abundance: .; j_gene: TRBJ1-2
CDR3aa: CATSSLGVVNTEAFF; v_gene: TRBV15; abundance: .; j_gene: TRBJ1-1
CDR3aa: CATGGLLNEQFF; v_gene: TRBV10-3; abundance: .; j_gene: TRBJ2-1
CDR3aa: CATSRDPTPYSYNEQFF; v_gene: TRBV15; abundance: .; j_gene: TRBJ2-1
CDR3aa: CASSQTGNGKMNTEAFF; v_gene: TRBV4-2; abundance: .; j_gene: TRBJ1-1
CDR3aa: CAWSTDRAYGYTF; v_gene: TRBV30; abundance: .; j_gene: TRBJ1-2
CDR3aa: CASSFNDRNQPQHF; v_gene: TRBV28; abundance: .; j_gene: TRBJ1-5
CDR3aa: CASSPKQGPDTEAFF; v_gene: TRBV5-1; abundance: .; j_gene: TRBJ1-1
CDR3aa: CASSPRTGYTF; v_gene: TRBV9; abundance: .; j_gene: TRBJ1-2